What follows are 21 T cell receptor beta chains derived from one specimen sequenced in a study of CD8 T cells in Susac syndrome (dated by TCRdb to 2018 to 2020). The library was generated by the immunoSEQ multiplex PCR assay. RNA was extracted using the RNeasy kit, and roughly 0.5 to 1 microgram was reverse transcribed with random hexamers. TCRdb passed the public sequencing reads through fastp at Q25 and MiXCR, retaining productive beta sequences. Identical CDR3 protein sequences are pooled into one entry, listed with their most common genes and DNA. The sample includes some 400,000 distinct CDR3 sequences, with approximately 85% observed a single time. About 0.1% of the sample goes to the ten largest clones. Sequenced sample: CD8+ T cells from PBMCs. The receptors come from a human donor with multiple sclerosis.

V and J are TRBV2 and TRBJ1-1; no clear D gene. Germline CDR1 is SNHLY and CDR2 is FYNNEI. V was pared by 4 bases and J by 8 bases, with 5 bases between. This CDR3 comprises 10 residues. The CDR3 DNA sequence: TGTGCCAGCAGTGGAGTAGAAGCTTTCTTT. This encodes CASSGVEAFF. Drawing the rest from reference TRBV2 and TRBJ1-1, the complete variable domain is EPEVTQTPSHQVTQMGQEVILRCVPISNHLYFYWYRQILGQKVEFLVSFYNNEISEKSEIFDDQFSVERPDGSNFTLKIRSTKLEDSAMYFCASSGVEAFFGQGTRLTVV.

The V gene is TRBV7-6, the J gene TRBJ2-3, with 11 bases matching TRBD2. With 4 bases clipped from V and 7 bases from J, the junction kept 7 bases outside the gene matches. Germline V gene data show CDR1 as SGHVS and CDR2 as FNYEAQ. The CDR3 consists of 15 residues. The CDR3 coding sequence is TGTGCCAGCAGCTCGACTAGCGGGGACGGGAATACGCAGTATTTT. Protein: CASSSTSGDGNTQYF.

V usage is TRBV19 and J usage is TRBJ1-5; D remains ambiguous. This CDR3 contains 12 residues. The germline CDR1 and CDR2 sequences are LNHDA and SQIVND (reference sequence). V lost 2 bases to trimming and J lost 4 bases, with 3 bases between them. The CDR3 region has the DNA TGTGCCAGTAGTATATTGAATCAGCCCCAGCATTTT. Protein product: CASSILNQPQHF.

On this clonotype: Compared with germline, one end of the junction differs, possibly owing to a read error. This chain uses TRBV4-1 with TRBJ2-3, with a weak D call TRBD1 (5 bases). CDR1 is MGHRA and CDR2 is YSYEKL in the germline V gene. CDR3 length: 15 residues. Here the CDR3 DNA reads TGCGCCAGCAGCCCCATGGAGAGTAGCACAGGTACGCAGTATTTT. It specifies CASSPMESSTGTQYF.

This chain joins TRBV30 and TRBJ2-7, with 10 bases lining up with TRBD2. The CDR3 totals 19 residues. Unmatched junction bases numbered 17, after V lost 0 bases and J lost 3 bases. Germline CDR1 is GTSNPN and CDR2 is SVGIG (reference sequence). CDR3 protein: CAWSVRLAGEPIIIYEQYF. CDR3 sequence (DNA): TGTGCCTGGAGTGTACGGCTAGCGGGGGAACCTATAATAATCTACGAGCAGTACTTC. The full variable domain, its missing parts supplied by reference TRBV30 and TRBJ2-7, is SQTIHQWPATLVQPVGSPLSLECTVEGTSNPNLYWYRQAAGRGLQLLFYSVGIGQISSEVPQNLSASRPQDRQFILSSKKLLLSDSGFYLCAWSVRLAGEPIIIYEQYFGPGTRLTVT.

The sample holds a few counts of this clonotype. This chain uses TRBV3-1 with TRBJ2-7; D is undetermined. CDR1 is LGHDT, CDR2 YNNKEL, per germline (reference sequence). V was shortened by 3 bases and J by 2 bases, with 8 bases between the two germline ends. This CDR3 spans 13 amino acids. The CDR3 DNA follows: TGTGCCAGCAGCCAGGACCCGACCTACGAGCAGTACTTC. It specifies CASSQDPTYEQYF.

V and J are TRBV29-1 and TRBJ1-1; D gene unclear. The CDR3 sequence is 10 residues long. With 4 bases removed from V and 6 bases from J, the gap between germline ends came to 6 bases. Germline CDR1 SQVTM, CDR2 ANQGSEA. CDR3 region: CSVVGPEAFF. CDR3 bases: TGCAGCGTTGTAGGTCCTGAAGCTTTCTTT.

This clonotype was found once. The chain recombines TRBV5-1 with TRBJ1-1; tentative D call: TRBD1 (5 bases). The V gene lost 7 bases and the J gene lost 5 bases, with 21 bases spanning the gap. The CDR3 totals 15 residues. CDR1 is SGHRS and CDR2 is YFSETQ in the germline V gene. As DNA, the CDR3 is TGCGCCAGCTCTACTGGGGCAGGGATGATTACTGAAGCTTTCTTT. Translation gives CASSTGAGMITEAFF.

As to this clonotype: At one boundary the junction diverges from the germline segment, which might be a read error. The chain recombines TRBV5-1 with TRBJ1-1, with D unresolved. Germline values: CDR1 SGHRS, CDR2 YFSETQ. There are 13 residues in the CDR3. Here the CDR3 DNA reads TGTGCCAGCAGTTTAGATTGGAACACTGAAGCTTTCTTT. It codes for CASSLDWNTEAFF.

V is TRBV27 and J is TRBJ2-1; TRBD1 is a possible D gene (6 bases). The V end was cut by 3 bases, the J end by 8 bases, with 11 bases between. Germline V lookup: CDR1 MNHEY, CDR2 SMNVEV (reference sequence). This CDR3 spans 13 amino acids. CDR3 DNA sequence: TGTGCCAGCAGTTTTGTCAGGGGCCATGAGCAGTTCTTC. It encodes CASSFVRGHEQFF.

The rearrangement uses TRBV30 and TRBJ1-1; a possible D gene is TRBD1 (5 bases). The germline V gene encodes CDR1 GTSNPN and CDR2 SVGIG (reference sequence). V gave up 2 bases and J gave up 5 bases, with 15 bases separating them. The CDR3 has 14 residues. CDR3 sequence: CAWSPGASGTEAFF. CDR3 sequence (DNA): TGTGCCTGGAGTCCCGGGGCCTCGGGGACTGAAGCTTTCTTT.

This clonotype was observed once. The V and J genes are TRBV4-1 and TRBJ2-5; 10 nucleotides line up with TRBD2. J lost 2 bases, V lost 4 bases, and 4 bases had no gene match. The length of the CDR3 is 15 residues. Per germline, CDR1 MGHRA and CDR2 YSYEKL. CDR3 region: CASSLGLADQETQYF. CDR3 DNA sequence: TGCGCCAGCAGCCTAGGACTAGCGGATCAAGAGACCCAGTACTTC.

The chain carries TRBV19 and TRBJ2-1; D is uncertain. CDR1 and CDR2 from the germline V gene are LNHDA and SQIVND (reference sequence). Trimming took 7 bases from V and 3 from J, leaving 22 bases between them. The CDR3 totals 17 residues. CDR3 sequence reads: CASIDDSPESLYNEQFF. DNA of the CDR3: TGTGCCAGTATCGACGACTCCCCGGAATCCCTCTACAATGAGCAGTTCTTC.

The rearrangement links TRBV19 to TRBJ2-1; 8 bases fit TRBD2. Per the germline V gene, CDR1 is LNHDA and CDR2 is SQIVND (reference sequence). The CDR3 has 14 amino acids. Losses at the gene ends were 8 bases for V and 2 bases for J; bases not matched to a gene: 5. CDR3 in DNA: TGTGCCAGTTCCCACGGGAGGGCCTACAATGAGCAGTTCTTC. It yields the protein CASSHGRAYNEQFF.

The V gene is TRBV6-1, the J gene TRBJ1-1, with 9 bases lining up with TRBD1. CDR1 is MNHNS, CDR2 SASEGT, per germline. The CDR3 totals 17 residues. Trimming at V came to 2 bases and at J to 0 bases, leaving 7 bases not matched to a gene. The CDR3 DNA reads as TGTGCCAGCAGTGAATTGGTGGGACAGGGCTTGAACACTGAAGCTTTCTTT. Protein sequence: CASSELVGQGLNTEAFF.

The gene calls are TRBV4-1 and TRBJ2-7; either TRBD1 or TRBD2 may supply D (6 bases each). V was cut by 1 base and J by 4 bases, with 14 bases left in between. The germline V gene has CDR1 MGHRA and CDR2 YSYEKL. The CDR3 contains 15 residues. This CDR3 is CASSQVADRVYEQYF. The CDR3 DNA follows: TGCGCCAGCAGCCAAGTAGCGGACAGAGTTTACGAGCAGTACTTC.

CDR3 region: CASSYRGSPSNVNTGELFF. The CDR3 DNA sequence: TGTGCCAGCAGTTACCGAGGCAGTCCTTCTAACGTGAACACCGGGGAGCTGTTTTTT. The chain links TRBV6-5 to TRBJ2-2; no reliable D call. Germline V CDR1 and CDR2: MNHEY, SVGAGI. V lost 2 bases to trimming and J lost 1 base, with 20 bases between them. The CDR3 totals 19 residues.

This clonotype was counted a single time. This chain's CDR3 is CASSLDPAPTF. The CDR3 coding sequence is TGTGCCAGCAGCTTAGACCCCGCCCCCACCTTC. This chain links TRBV11-2 with TRBJ1-2; D gene uncertain. The V end was cut by 0 bases, the J end by 13 bases, with 9 bases between. CDR3 length: 11 amino acids. Germline lookup yields CDR1 SGHAT and CDR2 FQNNGV.

V and J are TRBV29-1 and TRBJ2-5; no clear D. V lost 6 bases to trimming and J lost 2 bases, with 16 bases between them. Germline assignment: CDR1 SQVTM and CDR2 ANQGSEA. CDR3 length equals 14 residues. CDR3 DNA: TGCAGCGTCGACTGGTGGGCAGATCAAGAGACCCAGTACTTC. As protein: CSVDWWADQETQYF.

The chain links TRBV28 to TRBJ2-3; D not resolved. CDR3 length equals 15 residues. Between the trimmed V and J ends, which lost 5 bases and 10 bases, there was a span of 22 bases. Germline V lookup: CDR1 MDHEN, CDR2 SYDVKM. The CDR3 is CASSTTPSLGFPQYF. The CDR3 nucleotides read TGTGCCAGCAGTACAACTCCGAGCTTGGGTTTCCCGCAGTATTTT.

The rearrangement joins TRBV21-1 to TRBJ1-1. TRBV21-1 is tagged as a pseudogene. The CDR3 runs 16 residues. In DNA, the CDR3 is TGTGCCAGCAGCAAAGTTTATGGGGTTATGAACACTGAAGCTTTCTTT. This gives the protein CASSKVYGVMNTEAFF.